This T cell receptor beta chain was sequenced for a study of T cell responses to AZD1222 COVID-19 vaccine. The CDR3 runs to 17 residues. The J segment lost 7 bases and the V segment lost 0 bases, leaving 7 bases of the junction unmatched. Germline CDR1 is LGHDT and CDR2 is YNNKEL (reference sequence). On this clone itself: Its specificity is not known.

Study-wide findings and caveats: It should be noted that donors were predominantly white British and more often female, and clonal diversity was possibly underestimated.

Only in-frame clones appear in the TCRdb table, and some are missing; sequencing was by immunoSEQ multiplex PCR. The data contain about 110,000 clones, about nine tenths of them singletons. This sequence joins TRBV3-1 (or the pseudogene TRBV3-2) and TRBJ1-6; 9 bases line up with TRBD1. Material: peripheral blood, obtained on day 0 of MenACWY control vaccination. This clonotype was sampled from an adult in good health. The CDR3 DNA reads as TGTGCCAGCAGCCAAGAGGGGACAGGGTTATTCAATTCACCCCTCCACTTT. This sequence encodes CASSQEGTGLFNSPLHF.